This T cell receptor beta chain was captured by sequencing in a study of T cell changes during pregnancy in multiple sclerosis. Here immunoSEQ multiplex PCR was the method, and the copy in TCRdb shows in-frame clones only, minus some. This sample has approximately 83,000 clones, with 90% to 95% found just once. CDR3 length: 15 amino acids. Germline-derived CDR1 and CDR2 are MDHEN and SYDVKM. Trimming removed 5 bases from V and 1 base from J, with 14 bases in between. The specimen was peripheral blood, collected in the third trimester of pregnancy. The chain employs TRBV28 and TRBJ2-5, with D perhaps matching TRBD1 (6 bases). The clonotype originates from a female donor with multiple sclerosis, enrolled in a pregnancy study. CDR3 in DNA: TGTGCCAGCAGTCGTCAGGGGTGGGGCCAAGAGACCCAGTACTTC. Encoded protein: CASSRQGWGQETQYF. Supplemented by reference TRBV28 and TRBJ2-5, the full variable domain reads DVKVTQSSRYLVKRTGEKVFLECVQDMDHENMFWYRQDPGLGLRLIYFSYDVKMKEKGDIPEGYSVSREKKERFSLILESASTNQTSMYLCASSRQGWGQETQYFGPGTRLLVL.